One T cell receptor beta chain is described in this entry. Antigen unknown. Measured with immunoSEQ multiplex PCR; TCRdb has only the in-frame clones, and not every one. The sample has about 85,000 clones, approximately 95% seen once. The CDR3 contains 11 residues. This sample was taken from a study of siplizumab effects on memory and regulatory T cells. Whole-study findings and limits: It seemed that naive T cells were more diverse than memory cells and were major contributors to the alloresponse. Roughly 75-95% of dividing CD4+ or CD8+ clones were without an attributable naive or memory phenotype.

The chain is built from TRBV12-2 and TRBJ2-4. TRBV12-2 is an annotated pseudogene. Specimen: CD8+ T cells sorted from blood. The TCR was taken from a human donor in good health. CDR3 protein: CASRPRAIQYF. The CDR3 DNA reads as TGTGCAAGTCGCCCCCGGGCAATTCAGTACTTC.